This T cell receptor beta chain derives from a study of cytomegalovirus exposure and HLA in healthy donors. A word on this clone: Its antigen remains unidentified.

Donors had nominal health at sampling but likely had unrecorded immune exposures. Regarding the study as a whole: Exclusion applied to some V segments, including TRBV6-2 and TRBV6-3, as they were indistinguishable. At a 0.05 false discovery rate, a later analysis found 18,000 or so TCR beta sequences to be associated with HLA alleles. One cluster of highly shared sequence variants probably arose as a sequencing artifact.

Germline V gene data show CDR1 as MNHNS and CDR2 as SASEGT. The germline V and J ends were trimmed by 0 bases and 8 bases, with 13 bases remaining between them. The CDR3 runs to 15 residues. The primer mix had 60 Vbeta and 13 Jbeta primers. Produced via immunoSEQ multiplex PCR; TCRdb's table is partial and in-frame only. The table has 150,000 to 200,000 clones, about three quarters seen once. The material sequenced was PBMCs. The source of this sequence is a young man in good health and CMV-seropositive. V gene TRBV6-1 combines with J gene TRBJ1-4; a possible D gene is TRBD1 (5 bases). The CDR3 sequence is CASSEAQGEGEKLFF. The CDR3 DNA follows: TGTGCCAGCAGTGAAGCGCAAGGGGAGGGAGAAAAACTGTTTTTT.